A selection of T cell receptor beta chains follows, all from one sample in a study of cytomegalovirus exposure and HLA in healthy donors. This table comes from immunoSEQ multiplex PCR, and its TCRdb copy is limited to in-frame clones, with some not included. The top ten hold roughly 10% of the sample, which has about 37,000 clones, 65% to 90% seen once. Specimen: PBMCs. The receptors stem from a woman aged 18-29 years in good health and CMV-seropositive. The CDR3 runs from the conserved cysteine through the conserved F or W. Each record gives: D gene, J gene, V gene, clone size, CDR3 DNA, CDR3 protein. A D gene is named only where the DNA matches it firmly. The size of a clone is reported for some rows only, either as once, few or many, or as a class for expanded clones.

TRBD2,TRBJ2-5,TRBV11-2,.,TGTGCCAGCAGCTTGCTAGCGGGAGGACAAGAGACCCAGTACTTC,CASSLLAGGQETQYF
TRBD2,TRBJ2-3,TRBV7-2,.,TGTGCCAGCAGCCCGGGACTAGCGGGAGTGGGGGCAGATACGCAGTATTTT,CASSPGLAGVGADTQYF
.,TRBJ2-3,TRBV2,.,TGTGCCATCAGGCGGTCGGATACGCAGTATTTT,CAIRRSDTQYF
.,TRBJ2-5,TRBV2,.,TGTGCCAGCAGTGAAACGGGTAGACGAGAGACCCAGTACTTC,CASSETGRRETQYF
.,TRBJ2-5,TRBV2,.,TGTGCCAGCAGTATAGATCGGGGGACAGAGACCCAGTACTTC,CASSIDRGTETQYF
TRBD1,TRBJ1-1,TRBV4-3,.,TGCGCCAGCAGCCAAAGAGGGACAGGGGATGAAGCTTTCTTT,CASSQRGTGDEAFF
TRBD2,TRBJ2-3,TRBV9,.,TGTGCCAGCAGCGTAGCCAGCGGGAGATTCACAGATACGCAGTATTTT,CASSVASGRFTDTQYF
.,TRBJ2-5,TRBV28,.,TGTGCCAGCAGTTTGACCGGGACTCCTCCATGGTCAGACCAGTACTTC,CASSLTGTPPWSDQYF
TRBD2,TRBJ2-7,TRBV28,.,TGTGCCAGTCAAGAACCGGGACTAGCGGGTCCCGAGCAGTACTTC,CASQEPGLAGPEQYF
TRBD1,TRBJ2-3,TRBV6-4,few,TGTGCCAGCAGTGACTCGAGGACAGGGGGAGATACGCAGTATTTT,CASSDSRTGGDTQYF
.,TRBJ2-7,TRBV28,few,TGTGCCAGCAGTCGACAGCCCCTGTTATACGAGCAGTACTTC,CASSRQPLLYEQYF
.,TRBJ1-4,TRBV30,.,TGTGCCTGGAGTGTATACGGGACTTCGGAAAAACTGTTTTTT,CAWSVYGTSEKLFF
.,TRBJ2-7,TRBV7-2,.,TGTGCCAGCAGCTTAGGCCGAGACTACGAGCAGTACTTC,CASSLGRDYEQYF
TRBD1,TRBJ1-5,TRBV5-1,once,TGCGCCAGCAGCTTTGCAGTACCTCCGGGACAGGAATCGGATCAGCCCCAGCATTTT,CASSFAVPPGQESDQPQHF
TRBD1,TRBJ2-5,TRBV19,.,TGTGCCAGTAGTAAGGGGACAGGGGTTGCCCAAGAGACCCAGTACTTC,CASSKGTGVAQETQYF
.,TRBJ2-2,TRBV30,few,TGTGCCTGGAGTCTAGGCGACACCGGGGAGCTGTTTTTT,CAWSLGDTGELFF
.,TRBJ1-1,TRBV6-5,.,TGTGCCAGCAGTTACCAGGGGTGGGCTGAAGCTTTCTTT,CASSYQGWAEAFF
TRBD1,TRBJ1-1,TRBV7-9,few,TGTGCCAGCAGCTCGTCAGGGGGCGCGACTGAAGCTTTCTTT,CASSSSGGATEAFF
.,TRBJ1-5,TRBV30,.,TGTGCCTGGAGTGTACAATCTGTGCCCCAGCATTTT,CAWSVQSVPQHF
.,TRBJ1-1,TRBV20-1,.,TGCAGTGCTTATAGGGGGGAAGCTTTCTTT,CSAYRGEAFF